This entry is about one T cell receptor (beta chain). What it binds is not known. The record originates from a study of regulatory T cells in long-lasting Graves disease. Regarding the study as a whole: The study found lower TCR diversity in persistent Graves' patients than in newly diagnosed ones. Those with persistent disease had in common more public clonotypes (more than 2,500) than new patients (more than 900).

Arm-PCR of CDR3 regions and iRepertoire HTBI primers were used to build TCR beta libraries. TCRdb re-called the multiplex PCR reads with MiXCR, one entry per CDR3 protein. The data contain about 530,000 distinct CDR3 sequences, about 16% of them seen just once; the ten biggest clones take up roughly 25%. Germline loops: CDR1 SQVTM, CDR2 ANQGSEA. CDR3 length equals 13 residues. The V end lost 3 bases, the J end lost 3 bases, and 12 bases lay between the germline ends. The time point is: newly diagnosed GD, antithyroid drugs for less than 3 months. The authors made the TCR library using RNA they extracted from PBMCs. These data were likewise used in another study, on T cells in Graves' hyperthyroidism and ophthalmopathy.

The source material was peripheral blood mononuclear cells (PBMCs), sampled at new diagnosis, from a patient treated with antithyroid drugs. V is TRBV29-1 and J is TRBJ2-7, with a tentative D call TRBD1 (6 bases). This TCR was sampled from a woman aged 35-65 years with Graves disease. The DNA of the CDR3 is TGCAGCGTTGACGGACAGTCCGACTACGAGCAGTACTTC. It translates to CSVDGQSDYEQYF.